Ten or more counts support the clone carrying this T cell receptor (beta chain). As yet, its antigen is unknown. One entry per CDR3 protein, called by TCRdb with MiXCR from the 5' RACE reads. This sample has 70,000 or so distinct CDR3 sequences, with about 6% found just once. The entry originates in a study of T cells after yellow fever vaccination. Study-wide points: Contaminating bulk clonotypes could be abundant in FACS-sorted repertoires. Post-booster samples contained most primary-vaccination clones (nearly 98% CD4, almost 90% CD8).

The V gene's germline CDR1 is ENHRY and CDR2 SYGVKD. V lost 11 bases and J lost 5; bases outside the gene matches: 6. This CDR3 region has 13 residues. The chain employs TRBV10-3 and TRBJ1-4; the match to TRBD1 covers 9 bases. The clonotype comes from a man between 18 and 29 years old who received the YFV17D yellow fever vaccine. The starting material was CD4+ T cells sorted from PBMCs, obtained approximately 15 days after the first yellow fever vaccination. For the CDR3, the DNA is TGTGCCTCAAGACAGGGGGAGAATGAAAAACTGTTTTTT. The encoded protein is CASRQGENEKLFF.